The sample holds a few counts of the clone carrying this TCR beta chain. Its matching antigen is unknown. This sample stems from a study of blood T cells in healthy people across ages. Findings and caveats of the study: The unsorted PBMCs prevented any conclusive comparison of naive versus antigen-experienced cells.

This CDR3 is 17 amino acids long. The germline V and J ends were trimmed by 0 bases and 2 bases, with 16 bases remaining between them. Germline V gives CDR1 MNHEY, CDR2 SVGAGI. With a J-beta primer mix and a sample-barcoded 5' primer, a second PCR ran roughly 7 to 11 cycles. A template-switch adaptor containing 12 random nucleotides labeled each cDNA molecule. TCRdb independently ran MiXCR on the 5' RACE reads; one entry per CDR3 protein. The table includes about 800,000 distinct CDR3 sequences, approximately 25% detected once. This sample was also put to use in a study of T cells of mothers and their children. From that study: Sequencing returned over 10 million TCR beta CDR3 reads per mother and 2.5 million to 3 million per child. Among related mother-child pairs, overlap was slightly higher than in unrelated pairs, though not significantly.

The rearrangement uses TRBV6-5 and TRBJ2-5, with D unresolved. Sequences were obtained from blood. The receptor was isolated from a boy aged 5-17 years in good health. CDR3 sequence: CASSYSTRADSQETQYF. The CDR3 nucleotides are TGTGCCAGCAGTTACTCGACTCGTGCAGACTCACAAGAGACCCAGTACTTC.